This T cell receptor beta chain was sequenced in a study of T cells in localized non-small cell lung cancer. CDR1 is SGHRS, CDR2 YFSETQ, per germline. The CDR3 has 15 residues. Trimming took 5 bases from V and 5 from J; bases not matched to a gene: 12. Clones were sequenced by immunoSEQ multiplex PCR, and TCRdb holds only the in-frame ones, with some missing. The sample shows approximately 89,000 clones, 60% to 85% of them seen only once. Comment on this clone: The antigen is unknown.

Study-wide results and limits: Within adjacent lung there appeared a median 57 of the top 100 tumor clones. In uninvolved adjacent lung, T cell clonality reached its highest value, exceeding tumor. Sequencing was limited to one tumor region, leaving the possibility of heterogeneity open.

The V and J genes are TRBV5-1 and TRBJ2-5; 7 bases agree with TRBD2. This receptor was taken from a man aged 40 to 75 with stage II squamous cell lung carcinoma. Sequencing was performed on PBMCs, taken before any cancer treatment. This chain's CDR3 is CASRPGTAGRETQYF. In DNA form, the CDR3 reads TGCGCCAGCAGACCGGGGACGGCCGGGAGGGAGACCCAGTACTTC.